The 18 T cell receptor beta chains below come from one sample, sequenced in a study of spatial heterogeneity in lung cancer. Time point of the sample: sample taken at primary tumor resection. Unsorted tumor, nontumor lung tissue or cryopreserved PBMC supplied the whole RNA. One entry per CDR3 protein results from TCRdb running MiXCR on the 5' RACE reads. Of tens of thousands of distinct CDR3 sequences in the sample, around 5.5% were seen once. The starting material was PBMCs, obtained at surgery. The receptor set was obtained from a female donor with early-stage non-small cell lung cancer.

A few counts support this clonotype. The chain couples TRBV3-1 to TRBJ2-1; TRBD2 matches 14 bases. Germline V CDR1 and CDR2: LGHDT, YNNKEL (reference sequence). The CDR3 contains 17 residues. With V trimmed by 4 bases and J by 10 bases, 12 bases remained unmatched. The CDR3 is CASSPLGLAGDRDEQFF. CDR3 in DNA: TGTGCCAGCAGCCCTCTGGGACTAGCGGGGGACAGGGACGAGCAGTTCTTC.

The chain couples TRBV6-5 to TRBJ2-1, with 9 bases fitting TRBD1. V lost 7 bases and J lost 10; bases outside the gene matches: 2. Germline-derived CDR1 and CDR2 are MNHEY and SVGAGI. CDR3 length: 11 amino acids. The CDR3 region has the DNA TGTGCCAGCACACAGGGGGCCGAGCAGTTCTTC. It encodes CASTQGAEQFF.

The table lists this clonotype with many counts. V usage is TRBV4-1 and J usage is TRBJ1-4; 11 bases are shared with TRBD1. CDR1 and CDR2 (germline): MGHRA, YSYEKL. The V gene end was trimmed by 4 bases and the J gene end by 10 bases; junction bases not matched to a gene: 11. The CDR3 spans 16 residues. In DNA form, the CDR3 reads TGCGCCAGCAGCCTGCCAGGACGGGACAGGGGGGGAAAACTGTTTTTT. It is translated as CASSLPGRDRGGKLFF.

This clonotype was found many times. The CDR3 protein is CASSLGLAGGPFRNTQYF. CDR3 DNA sequence: TGTGCCAGCAGCTTAGGGCTAGCGGGGGGGCCGTTCAGGAATACGCAGTATTTT. V is TRBV7-2 and J is TRBJ2-3; 12 positions agree with TRBD2. Germline V gene lookup returns CDR1 SGHTA and CDR2 FQGNSA. The V segment lost 1 base and the J segment 7 bases; nucleotides outside the gene matches: 12. The CDR3 contains 18 residues.

This clonotype was counted only a few times. The V and J genes are TRBV19 and TRBJ1-2; 10 positions match TRBD1. The CDR3 loop spans 17 amino acids. The V segment lost 6 bases and the J segment 4 bases; nucleotides outside the gene matches: 14. Germline CDR1 is LNHDA and CDR2 is SQIVND (reference sequence). The DNA for the CDR3 is TGTGCCAGTAGAATGGAGACAGGGGGCGTCGGTAGCTATGGCTACACCTTC. It codes for CASRMETGGVGSYGYTF.

This clonotype was seen at least ten times. The chain has TRBV12-5 and TRBJ2-2; TRBD1 aligns across 9 bases. CDR3 length: 15 residues. Germline V gene lookup returns CDR1 LGHNT and CDR2 FRNRAP. V gave up 4 bases and J gave up 5 bases; unmatched junction bases: 5. The DNA of the CDR3 is TGTGCTAGTGGTTCCGGGACAGGGCGGACCGGGGAGCTGTTTTTT. Translated, it gives CASGSGTGRTGELFF.

The sample holds a few counts of this clonotype. This chain joins TRBV6-6 and TRBJ1-1; a weak D match, TRBD1 (6 bases). The CDR3 totals 13 residues. V gave up 0 bases and J gave up 4 bases, with 6 bases separating them. The germline V gene has CDR1 MNHNY and CDR2 SVGAGI (reference sequence). CDR3 bases: TGTGCCAGCAGTTACTCGACAGGCACTGAAGCTTTCTTT. Protein sequence: CASSYSTGTEAFF.

J is TRBJ2-7 and V is TRBV12-3 or TRBV12-4; D ambiguous. The length of the CDR3 is 14 residues. The V gene lost 7 bases and the J gene lost 2 bases, with 15 bases spanning the gap. The CDR3 bases are TGTGCCAGCACCCAATTTGGGCCCACCTACGAGCAGTACTTC. It is translated as CASTQFGPTYEQYF.

This clonotype was seen more than once but under ten times. CDR3 in amino acids: CASSSVQRMNTEAFF. CDR3 nucleotide sequence: TGTGCCAGCAGCTCCGTACAGCGCATGAACACTGAAGCTTTCTTT. The chain recombines TRBV11-2 with TRBJ1-1; unclear D gene. CDR3 length: 15 amino acids. Germline CDR1 is SGHAT and CDR2 is FQNNGV. Trimming removed 4 bases from V and 0 bases from J, with 12 bases in between.

This clonotype was seen a handful of times. The V call is TRBV4-1, the J call TRBJ2-7, with 9 nucleotides matching TRBD2. Germline V gene lookup returns CDR1 MGHRA and CDR2 YSYEKL. CDR3 length: 15 amino acids. Losses at the gene ends were 2 bases for V and 0 bases for J; bases not matched to a gene: 2. CDR3 sequence: CASSQLAGSSYEQYF. DNA for the CDR3: TGCGCCAGCAGCCAACTAGCGGGGAGCTCCTACGAGCAGTACTTC.

This clonotype was counted ten times or more. V usage is TRBV5-5 and J usage is TRBJ2-3; D is uncertain. V was clipped by 4 bases and J by 6 bases, with 9 bases between them. CDR1 is SGHKS and CDR2 is YYEKEE in the germline V gene (reference sequence). This CDR3 comprises 12 residues. CDR3 loop: CASSPPRDTQYF. The CDR3 bases are TGTGCCAGCAGCCCGCCGCGGGATACGCAGTATTTT.

In its sample, this clonotype was seen many times. V gene TRBV5-1 combines with J gene TRBJ2-1; either TRBD1 or TRBD2 may supply D (5 bases each). With 0 bases removed from V and 3 bases from J, the gap between germline ends came to 19 bases. CDR1 and CDR2 (germline): SGHRS, YFSETQ. CDR3 size: 18 residues. In nucleotides, the CDR3 is TGCGCCAGCAGCTTGGCCCCCCCGGGACCCTACCTCTACAATGAGCAGTTCTTC. It specifies CASSLAPPGPYLYNEQFF.

This clonotype has ten or more counts. The rearrangement uses TRBV6-5 and TRBJ2-7; the match to TRBD1 covers 9 bases. The trim removed 5 bases at V and 0 bases at J, leaving 5 bases unmatched. CDR1 and CDR2 (germline): MNHEY, SVGAGI. This CDR3 contains 15 residues. CDR3 bases: TGTGCCAGCAGTACCCGGGACAGGGCCTCCTACGAGCAGTACTTC. The encoded protein is CASSTRDRASYEQYF.

This clonotype was found many times. In nucleotides, the CDR3 is TGTGCCAGCAGCTTGGGGAGCGCAGGGGGCACAGATACGCAGTATTTT. Its translation is CASSLGSAGGTDTQYF. The chain recombines TRBV5-6 with TRBJ2-3; tentative D call: TRBD1 (6 bases). Germline loops: CDR1 SGHDT, CDR2 YYEEEE. The CDR3 has 16 amino acids. Trimming removed 0 bases from V and 1 base from J, with 12 bases in between. The variable domain in full, completed from reference TRBV5-6 and TRBJ2-3, reads DAGVTQSPTHLIKTRGQQVTLRCSPKSGHDTVSWYQQALGQGPQFIFQYYEEEERQRGNFPDRFSGHQFPNYSSELNVNALLLGDSALYLCASSLGSAGGTDTQYFGPGTRLTVL.

The chain is built from TRBV2 and TRBJ2-3, with TRBD2 matching 10 bases. After removal of 5 bases from V and 0 bases from J, the junction contained 2 bases not matched to a gene. The CDR3 has 15 residues. The V gene's germline CDR1 is SNHLY and CDR2 FYNNEI. The CDR3 DNA sequence: TGTGCCAGCAGTAGGGGACTAGCGAGCACAGATACGCAGTATTTT. It codes for CASSRGLASTDTQYF.

The V call is TRBV5-1, the J call TRBJ2-1; D is unresolved. Trimming shortened V by 4 bases and J by 6 bases, and 14 bases separated the two germline ends. Germline CDR1 SGHRS, CDR2 YFSETQ. The CDR3 sequence is 14 residues long. The CDR3 sequence: CASSLPAELNEQFF. Written as DNA, the CDR3 is TGCGCCAGCAGCCTGCCTGCCGAGCTCAATGAGCAGTTCTTC.

Note on this clonotype: A much more abundant neighbour one base away suggests this may be a read error. V gene TRBV5-1 combines with J gene TRBJ2-5; no definite D call. This CDR3 is 15 amino acids long. Germline CDR1 and CDR2: SGHRS and YFSETQ. The CDR3 region is CVSSLAGSTQETQYF. The DNA for the CDR3 is TGCGTCAGCAGCTTGGCCGGCAGCACTCAAGAGACCCAGTACTTC.

In its sample, this clonotype was seen a few times. The CDR3 region is CASSLAGGAGSSYNEQFF. Here the CDR3 DNA reads TGCGCCAGCAGCTTGGCCGGAGGAGCCGGGTCGTCCTACAATGAGCAGTTCTTC. The gene calls are TRBV5-1 and TRBJ2-1; the D gene is possibly TRBD2 (5 bases). V was pared by 0 bases and J by 1 base, with 17 bases between. CDR1 and CDR2 (germline): SGHRS, YFSETQ. This CDR3 comprises 18 residues.